The 26 T cell receptor beta chains listed next were all sequenced from one sample in a study of tumor-infiltrating lymphocytes in oesophageal squamous cell carcinoma. TCRdb redid the calling of the PCR reads with MiXCR, one entry per CDR3 protein. The repertoire includes under 20,000 distinct CDR3 sequences, around 50% of them detected once, and roughly 37% sits in the top ten. The sequencing sample was made of esophageal tumor tissue. The receptors here all came from a female donor with esophageal squamous cell carcinoma.

This chain joins TRBV7-4 and TRBJ2-4; D is undetermined. The J call is in doubt because the DNA end fits TRBJ2-5 better. The CDR3 loop spans 17 amino acids. Germline loops: CDR1 SGHVT, CDR2 SQSDAQ. CDR3 loop: CASSLVGGVAPGETQYF. The CDR3, as DNA: TGTGCCAGCAGCTTAGTTGGTGGGGTGGCCCCAGGAGAGACCCAGTACTTC.

This clonotype was counted between two and nine times. This rearrangement joins TRBV7-2 to TRBJ2-1; D is unresolved. Germline CDR1 SGHTA, CDR2 FQGNSA. V dropped 6 bases and J dropped 0 bases, with 15 bases sitting between them. This CDR3 spans 16 amino acids. This chain's CDR3 is CASRPEGPSSYNEQFF. In DNA, the CDR3 is TGTGCCAGCAGGCCGGAAGGGCCGAGCTCCTACAATGAGCAGTTCTTC. Combining the CDR3 with reference TRBV7-2 and TRBJ2-1 gives the whole variable domain GAGVSQSPSNKVTEKGKDVELRCDPISGHTALYWYRQSLGQGLEFLIYFQGNSAPDKSGLPSDRFSAERTGGSVSTLTIQRTQQEDSAVYLCASRPEGPSSYNEQFFGPGTRLTVL.

The genes are TRBV6-1 and TRBJ1-1; D uncertain. The germline V gene encodes CDR1 MNHNS and CDR2 SASEGT. V lost 2 bases and J lost 5, with 6 bases in between. The CDR3 length is 12 residues. The CDR3 sequence: CASSERWTEAFF. CDR3 sequence (DNA): TGTGCCAGCAGTGAACGCTGGACTGAAGCTTTCTTT.

This clonotype counts as medium-sized. This chain links TRBV27 with TRBJ2-6; D not certain. Germline V gives CDR1 MNHEY, CDR2 SMNVEV (reference sequence). The CDR3 contains 15 residues. With 6 bases removed from V and 2 bases from J, the gap between germline ends came to 11 bases. Written as DNA, the CDR3 is TGTGCCAGCAGCGTACTTGGTACTGGGGCCAACGTCCTGACTTTC. Its protein is CASSVLGTGANVLTF.

The CDR3 sequence is CASKGTGTYEQYF. CDR3 in DNA: TGTGCCAGTAAAGGAACAGGAACCTACGAGCAGTACTTC. The chain employs TRBV19 and TRBJ2-4; weak D call: TRBD1 (5 bases). The last part of the DNA fits TRBJ2-7 better; the J call may be wrong. This CDR3 contains 13 residues. Germline CDR1 and CDR2: LNHDA and SQIVND (reference sequence).

This clonotype was counted between two and nine times. This chain links TRBV6-2 or TRBV6-3 with TRBJ2-1; 13 bases map to TRBD2. The CDR3 runs 17 residues. CDR1 and CDR2 (germline): MNHEY, SVGEGT. The V gene end was trimmed by 5 bases and the J gene end by 4 bases; junction bases not matched to a gene: 8. CDR3 residues: CASSPRRTSGRYNEQFF. Here the CDR3 DNA reads TGTGCCAGCAGTCCTCGTAGGACTAGCGGGAGATACAATGAGCAGTTCTTC.

The rearrangement joins TRBV7-3 to TRBJ2-1, with 9 bases matching TRBD1. Germline V gene lookup returns CDR1 SGHTA and CDR2 FQGTGA. The J segment lost 10 bases and the V segment lost 4 bases, leaving 5 bases of the junction unmatched. The CDR3 contains 13 residues. The CDR3 here is CASSSRQGDEQFF. CDR3 in DNA: TGTGCCAGCAGCTCCCGACAGGGGGACGAGCAGTTCTTC.

Comment on this clonotype: One end of the junction varies from germline; a read error may be responsible. The chain couples TRBV7-7 to TRBJ2-3; perhaps D is TRBD1 or TRBD2 (5 bases each). Near its end, the DNA agrees better with TRBJ2-7, so the J call may be wrong. There are 13 residues in the CDR3. In germline, CDR1 is SSHAT, CDR2 FNYEAQ (reference sequence). This CDR3 reads CASSLGDGYEQYF. The DNA for the CDR3 is TGTGCTAGCAGCTTGGGGGACGGCTACGAGCAGTACTTC.

This clonotype was counted a few times. One end of the junction varies from germline; a read error may be responsible. The chain recombines TRBV7-2 with TRBJ2-3, with 12 bases identical to TRBD2. Germline CDR1 and CDR2: SGHTA and FQGNSA. The CDR3 loop spans 13 amino acids. CDR3: CASSSQLAGGPDF. The CDR3 nucleotides are TGTGCCAGCAGCTCACAACTAGCGGGGGGCCCAGATTTT.

This clonotype was seen at least ten times. Germline is not matched at one junction end, which may reflect a read error. This sequence joins TRBV6-1 and TRBJ2-3; TRBD2 matches 16 bases. Per the germline V gene, CDR1 is MNHNS and CDR2 is SASEGT. This CDR3 contains 18 residues. The CDR3 protein is CASSLGLAGGLIGVPFPF. CDR3 DNA: TGTGCCAGCAGTTTGGGACTAGCGGGAGGGCTGATAGGAGTCCCGTTCCCCTTT.

This chain uses TRBV7-3 with TRBJ2-1; 12 nucleotides agree with TRBD2. The closer fit of TRBJ2-5 to the DNA end suggests the J call may be wrong. The CDR3 loop spans 15 amino acids. Germline assignment: CDR1 SGHTA and CDR2 FQGTGA. The CDR3 DNA reads as TGTGCCAGCAGCTTCCTAGCGGGAGGGGAAGGGACCCAGTACTTC. Amino acids: CASSFLAGGEGTQYF.

This chain connects TRBV7-3 to TRBJ2-7; the match to TRBD2 covers 9 bases. Gene TRBJ2-1 matches the end of the DNA better, so the J call may be wrong. CDR3 length: 14 amino acids. CDR1 is SGHTA and CDR2 is FQGTGA in the germline V gene. The CDR3 reads CASSHSGSLDEQFF. The CDR3 bases are TGTGCCAGCAGTCATAGCGGGAGTTTGGATGAGCAGTTCTTC.

About this clonotype: The junction departs from the called germline gene at one end, perhaps through a read error. This chain uses TRBV5-4 with TRBJ2-4, with TRBD2 identical over 9 bases. TRBJ2-1 explains the end of the DNA better; the J call may be wrong. The CDR3 spans 15 residues. Germline CDR1 SGHNT, CDR2 YYREEE (reference sequence). In nucleotides, the CDR3 is TGCGCCAGCGGGGCGGGAGGGGGGACCTACAATGAGCAGTTCTTC. Translated: CASGAGGGTYNEQFF.

The chain employs TRBV7-4 and TRBJ1-2; D unresolved. Germline CDR1 reads SGHVT; CDR2 reads SQSDAQ. Trimming left V 5 bases short and J 1 base short, with 8 bases between. The CDR3 covers 13 residues. The CDR3 DNA reads TGTGCCAGCAGCCCGGACGTTAACTATGGCTACACCTTC. Translation: CASSPDVNYGYTF. The full variable domain, with the rest looked up from reference TRBV7-4 and TRBJ1-2, is GAGVSQSPRYKVAKRGRDVALRCDSISGHVTLYWYRQTLGQGSEVLTYSQSDAQRDKSGRPSGRFSAERPERSVSTLKIQRTEQGDSAVYLCASSPDVNYGYTFGSGTRLTVV.

This rearrangement joins TRBV12-3 or TRBV12-4 to TRBJ2-1, with D possibly being TRBD2 (6 bases). CDR3 length: 15 residues. Trimming shortened V by 6 bases and J by 0 bases, and 12 bases separated the two germline ends. The CDR3 spells CASRLALSSYNEQFF. CDR3 nucleotides: TGTGCCAGCAGACTAGCCCTGAGCTCCTACAATGAGCAGTTCTTC.

The chain links TRBV7-8 to TRBJ2-3, with D hard to call. V was trimmed by 2 bases and J by 3 bases, leaving 6 bases between them. The length of the CDR3 is 13 residues. Germline V gene sequence: CDR1 SGHVS, CDR2 FQNEAQ. The CDR3 DNA reads as TGTGCCAGCAGCTTATCAGAGACAGATACGCAGTATTTT. Its protein is CASSLSETDTQYF. The whole variable domain, filled in from reference TRBV7-8 and TRBJ2-3, reads GAGVSQSPRYKVAKRGQDVALRCDPISGHVSLFWYQQALGQGPEFLTYFQNEAQLDKSGLPSDRFFAERPEGSVSTLKIQRTQQEDSAVYLCASSLSETDTQYFGPGTRLTVL.

By share, this clonotype ranks as medium-sized. The rearrangement links TRBV7-2 to TRBJ2-3, with 11 positions matching TRBD2. The CDR3 runs to 21 residues. With 4 bases clipped from V and 0 bases from J, the junction kept 18 bases outside the gene matches. Germline CDR1 and CDR2: SGHTA and FQGNSA. The CDR3 nucleotides read TGTGCCAGCAGCTCCTATCCGCTACTAGCGGGAGTGGGTGCGAGCACAGATACGCAGTATTTT. Translated, it gives CASSSYPLLAGVGASTDTQYF.

The chain couples TRBV10-1 to TRBJ2-4; 8 nucleotides agree with TRBD1. The J call may be incorrect, as the DNA end agrees better with TRBJ2-5. There are 13 residues in the CDR3. CDR1 and CDR2 (germline): WNHNN, SYGVQD (reference sequence). CDR3 protein: CASETGARETQYF. The DNA of the CDR3 is TGCGCCAGCGAGACAGGGGCCCGGGAGACCCAGTACTTC.

This clonotype was seen once. The rearrangement links TRBV6-8 to TRBJ2-5; D might be TRBD1 or TRBD2, each matching 5 bases. Trimming cost V 2 bases and J 11 bases, with 27 bases left between them. The CDR3 extends over 17 amino acids. CDR1 MNHGY and CDR2 SAAAGT come from the germline V gene. This CDR3 is CASSYTAGTHSYNEQYF. Here the CDR3 DNA reads TGTGCCAGCAGTTACACCGCCGGGACCCACTCCTACAATGAGCAGTACTTC.

Concerning this clonotype itself: This clone may be a read error of a much larger clone one base away. The rearrangement joins TRBV6-9 to TRBJ1-6, with unresolved D. CDR3 length: 15 amino acids. From germline, CDR1 is MNHGY and CDR2 SVAAGI. CDR3 bases: TGTGCCAGCAGTTACCAGAGGCTGAATAATTCACCCATCCACTTT. The encoded protein is CASSYQRLNNSPIHF.

Of note for this clonotype: One end of the junction does not line up with germline, which may come from a read error. The chain is built from TRBV7-2 and TRBJ2-6, with TRBD2 matching over 10 bases. Germline CDR1 is SGHTA and CDR2 is FQGNSA. This CDR3 spans 12 amino acids. The CDR3 region has the DNA TGTGCCAGCAGCCCTACTAGCGGGGTGGAGTACTTC. Translation gives CASSPTSGVEYF.

V gene TRBV6-8 combines with J gene TRBJ2-5, with TRBD1 as a possible D gene (6 bases). The V end was cut by 7 bases, the J end by 5 bases, with 20 bases between. The germline V gene has CDR1 MNHGY and CDR2 SAAAGT. The CDR3 is made up of 15 amino acids. The CDR3 bases are TGTGCCAGCACCAACAGGGTAAACACATATGAGACCCAGTACTTC. Translated, it gives CASTNRVNTYETQYF.

This rearrangement joins TRBV28 to TRBJ2-1; 8 nucleotides match TRBD2. TRBJ2-4 matches the DNA end more closely, so the J call is doubtful. CDR3 length: 11 residues. CDR1 is MDHEN and CDR2 is SYDVKM in the germline V gene. CDR3 sequence: CAVRGGNIQYF. In DNA, the CDR3 is TGTGCCGTTCGGGGGGGAAACATTCAGTACTTC.

Concerning this clonotype: The limits of the CDR3 on the DNA are not certain, so only TCRdb's listed CDR3 is given. The chain is built from TRBV6-1 and TRBJ2-3; the table's D call, TRBD1, was not checked against the DNA. The CDR3 spans 23 amino acids, including both terminal residues. Germline V gene lookup returns CDR1 MNHNS and CDR2 SASEGT. This CDR3 reads CASSEALGPHEQYFGPGTDTQYF.

This clonotype came up a few times. The chain links TRBV24-1 to TRBJ2-7; 8 bases line up with TRBD2. The J call is doubtful: the DNA matches TRBJ2-1 better. The CDR3 has 14 amino acids. The germline V gene encodes CDR1 KGHDR and CDR2 SFDVKD. The CDR3 DNA reads TGTGCCACCAGTGGGGCGACTAGCGAAAATGAGCAGTTCTTC. It yields the protein CATSGATSENEQFF.

This chain links TRBV15 with TRBJ2-3, with 13 bases that match TRBD2. The CDR3 loop spans 16 amino acids. CDR1 is LNHNV and CDR2 is YYDKDF in the germline V gene (reference sequence). V dropped 3 bases and J dropped 14; count of bases not matched to a gene: 14. The CDR3 is CATSSRTSGSTGELYF. Here the CDR3 DNA reads TGTGCCACCAGCAGTCGGACTAGCGGGAGTACCGGGGAGCTGTATTTT.